A few counts support the clone carrying this T cell receptor beta chain. What it binds is not known. Produced via immunoSEQ multiplex PCR; TCRdb's table is partial and in-frame only. The sample contains about 19,000 clones, roughly four fifths of which appear only once. The CDR3 runs 14 residues. The V gene lost 7 bases and the J gene lost 7 bases, with 16 bases spanning the gap. Germline lookup yields CDR1 MNHEY and CDR2 SMNVEV (reference sequence). The sample is drawn from a study of graft-versus-host responses after intestinal transplantation. Study-level background: Anti-thymocyte globulin induction was given to all recipients, followed by tacrolimus and steroids for 2 to 3 years. Findings of the study overall: GvH clones occurred in recipient marrow; some first appeared in ileum or blood.

The sample consisted of PBMCs, taken 14 days after transplant. The rearrangement uses TRBV27 and TRBJ2-2, with D perhaps matching TRBD1 or TRBD2 (5 bases each). This clonotype was sampled from a human patient who received an intestinal transplant, so some T cells may come from the graft donor. This CDR3 reads CASTSGTSGGELFF. The CDR3 DNA follows: TGTGCCAGCACTTCCGGGACCTCGGGCGGGGAGCTGTTTTTT.